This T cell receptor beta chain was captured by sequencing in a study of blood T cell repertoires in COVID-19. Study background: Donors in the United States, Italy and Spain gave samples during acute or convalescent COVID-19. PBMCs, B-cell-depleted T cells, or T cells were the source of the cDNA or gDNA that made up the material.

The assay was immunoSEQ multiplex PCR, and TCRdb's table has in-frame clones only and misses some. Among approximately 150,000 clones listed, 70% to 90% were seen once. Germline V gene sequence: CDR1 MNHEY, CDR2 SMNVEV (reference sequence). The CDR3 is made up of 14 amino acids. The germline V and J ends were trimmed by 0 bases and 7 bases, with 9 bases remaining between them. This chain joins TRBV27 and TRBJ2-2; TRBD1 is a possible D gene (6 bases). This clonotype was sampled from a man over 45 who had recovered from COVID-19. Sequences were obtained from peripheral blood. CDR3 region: CASSLSQGIGELFF. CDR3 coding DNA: TGTGCCAGCAGTTTATCTCAGGGGATCGGGGAGCTGTTTTTT.